Listed below are T cell receptor beta chains from one sample, sequenced in a study of lymphopenia after photon versus proton radiotherapy. Sequenced by immunoSEQ multiplex PCR; TCRdb stores in-frame clones only, minus some. This sample carries 65,000 to 70,000 clones, more than 75% of them seen once, and the ten largest clones take approximately 2.6%. The sequencing here drew on peripheral blood, taken from a patient treated with photon-based radiotherapy. The receptors were gathered from a woman aged 70 to 79 with pancreatic cancer. CDR3s include the opening cysteine and the closing phenylalanine or tryptophan. The D gene is left open where the match is weak. The size field is filled for only some rows; it gives once, few, many or a size class.

V gene	J gene	clone size	D gene	CDR3 protein	CDR3 DNA
TRBV7-9	TRBJ2-7	-	-	CASSLAILDEQYF	TGTGCCAGCAGCTTGGCCATCCTGGACGAGCAGTACTTC
TRBV6-1	TRBJ2-3	-	-	CASSEGLGLTDTQYF	TGTGCCAGCAGCGAAGGACTGGGCCTCACAGATACGCAGTATTTT
TRBV6-1	TRBJ1-1	-	-	CASRSGTANTEAFF	TGTGCCAGCAGGTCCGGGACGGCGAACACTGAAGCTTTCTTT
TRBV28	TRBJ1-2	-	-	CASSSGARIYGYTF	TGTGCCAGCAGTTCAGGGGCGAGAATCTATGGCTACACCTTC
TRBV9	TRBJ2-1	-	TRBD2	CASSPRSGRSYNEQFF	TGTGCCAGCAGCCCTAGGAGCGGGAGGTCCTACAATGAGCAGTTCTTC
TRBV9	TRBJ2-2	-	-	CASSLGGTRGLTGELFF	TGTGCCAGCAGCTTAGGGGGGACCCGCGGTTTAACCGGGGAGCTGTTTTTT
TRBV4-2	TRBJ2-2	-	TRBD2	CASSQDTSGANTGELFF	TGTGCCAGCAGCCAAGATACTAGCGGGGCGAACACCGGGGAGCTGTTTTTT
TRBV9	TRBJ2-7	-	TRBD1	CASSRQGPWDEQYF	TGTGCCAGCAGCCGACAGGGGCCTTGGGACGAGCAGTACTTC
TRBV7-2	TRBJ2-3	-	TRBD2	CASSSSSGPTDTQYF	TGTGCCAGCAGCTCCTCTAGCGGCCCCACAGATACGCAGTATTTT
TRBV7-2	TRBJ2-7	-	TRBD2	CASRRTSGSYEQYF	TGTGCCAGCAGACGTACTAGCGGGAGTTACGAGCAGTACTTC
TRBV6-5	TRBJ2-2	once	-	CASSLGGAGTGELFF	TGTGCCAGCAGCCTTGGGGGCGCCGGCACCGGGGAGCTGTTTTTT
TRBV6-1	TRBJ2-7	-	TRBD1	CASSEVGRGHEQYF	TGTGCCAGCAGTGAAGTCGGCAGGGGGCACGAGCAGTACTTC
TRBV19	TRBJ2-7	few	-	CASTTRGGDSYEQYF	TGTGCCAGTACCACCCGCGGCGGGGATTCCTACGAGCAGTACTTC
TRBV20-1	TRBJ2-1	once	-	CSARDNEQFF	TGCAGTGCTAGAGACAATGAGCAGTTCTTC
TRBV5-4	TRBJ1-1	once	TRBD1	CASSGRQGPRHTEAFF	TGTGCCAGCAGCGGAAGACAGGGCCCCAGACACACTGAAGCTTTCTTT
TRBV30	TRBJ2-5	-	-	CAWGQKETQYF	TGTGCCTGGGGACAGAAAGAGACCCAGTACTTC
TRBV11-2	TRBJ2-1	-	-	CASSPPGEQFF	TGTGCCAGCAGCCCCCCAGGGGAGCAGTTCTTC
TRBV7-2	TRBJ2-3	-	TRBD2	CASSPWGLAGRGDTQYF	TGTGCCAGCAGCCCCTGGGGACTAGCGGGCCGGGGAGATACGCAGTATTTT
TRBV28	TRBJ2-5	-	TRBD1	CASSPSTGWLTQYF	TGTGCCAGCAGTCCCTCGACAGGGTGGCTGACCCAGTACTTC
TRBV7-2	TRBJ1-2	-	-	CASSLPDQGYGYTF	TGTGCCAGCAGCTTACCGGATCAGGGGTATGGCTACACCTTC
TRBV5-1	TRBJ1-3	-	-	CASSLAATSGNTIYF	TGCGCCAGCAGCTTGGCCGCGACGTCTGGAAACACCATATATTTT
TRBV6-9	TRBJ1-5	-	-	CASSYCRENQPQHF	TGTGCCAGCAGTTATTGCAGGGAGAATCAGCCCCAGCATTTT
TRBV29-1	TRBJ2-1	-	-	CSVVLTDSSYNEQFF	TGCAGCGTGGTACTAACGGACAGCTCCTACAATGAGCAGTTCTTC
TRBV6-1	TRBJ1-5	-	-	CASSEPFGGQPQHF	TGTGCCAGCAGTGAACCTTTCGGGGGACAGCCCCAGCATTTT
TRBV19	TRBJ2-2	-	-	CASSKRLVDTGGLFF	TGTGCCAGTAGTAAGCGCCTGGTGGACACCGGGGGGCTGTTTTTT
TRBV18	TRBJ1-1	-	TRBD1	CASSLTGQGGGTEAFF	TGTGCCAGCTCACTTACGGGACAGGGGGGCGGCACTGAAGCTTTCTTT
TRBV29-1	TRBJ2-1	-	TRBD2	CSVLLAGVFGEQFF	TGCAGCGTGTTACTAGCGGGGGTTTTCGGTGAGCAGTTCTTC
TRBV11-2	TRBJ2-3	-	-	CASKTGPTSTDTQYF	TGTGCCAGCAAAACAGGGCCCACTAGCACAGATACGCAGTATTTT
TRBV7-2	TRBJ2-7	-	TRBD1	CASSLGPGQGTYEQYF	TGTGCCAGCAGCTTAGGCCCGGGACAGGGCACCTACGAGCAGTACTTC
TRBV6-1	TRBJ2-6	-	-	CASSEAIAGANVLTF	TGTGCCAGCAGTGAAGCTATCGCTGGGGCCAACGTCCTGACTTTC
TRBV27	TRBJ2-1	once	TRBD2	CASSLDRGGYNEQFF	TGTGCCAGCAGTTTGGATCGCGGGGGATACAATGAGCAGTTCTTC
TRBV18	TRBJ2-7	once	-	CASSPAGANEQYF	TGTGCCAGCTCACCCGCAGGGGCCAACGAGCAGTACTTC
TRBV5-6	TRBJ1-1	-	-	CASSLRVGLNTEAFF	TGTGCCAGCAGCTTGAGAGTAGGGCTGAACACTGAAGCTTTCTTT
TRBV9	TRBJ2-3	-	TRBD2	CASSPPGGGYTDTQYF	TGTGCCAGCAGCCCTCCCGGGGGGGGGTACACAGATACGCAGTATTTT
TRBV18	TRBJ2-2	-	-	CASSPPGPGELFF	TGTGCCAGCTCACCACCGGGCCCCGGGGAGCTGTTTTTT
TRBV6-6	TRBJ1-5	-	TRBD1	CASSRGQGNNQPQHF	TGTGCCAGCAGCCGGGGACAGGGCAATAATCAGCCCCAGCATTTT
TRBV4-3	TRBJ1-4	once	-	CASSQGGLVNEKLFF	TGCGCCAGCAGCCAGGGAGGACTTGTTAATGAAAAACTGTTTTTT
TRBV29-1	TRBJ1-3	-	-	CSVSLITSSGNTIYF	TGCAGCGTTAGCCTTATTACAAGCTCTGGAAACACCATATATTTT
TRBV7-2	TRBJ1-4	-	-	CASSLAWGEDEKLFF	TGTGCCAGCAGCTTAGCCTGGGGGGAGGATGAAAAACTGTTTTTT
TRBV7-2	TRBJ1-2	-	-	CASSFVQGNYGYTF	TGTGCCAGCAGCTTTGTACAGGGCAACTATGGCTACACCTTC